These 21 T cell receptor beta chains came from one sample sequenced in a study of control samples from healthy donors and cancer patients. The assay was immunoSEQ multiplex PCR, and TCRdb's table has in-frame clones only and misses some. The data contain tens of thousands of clones, over 85% of them singletons. The sample consisted of PBMCs. These receptors were obtained from a man aged 30-40 years with colorectal cancer.

V is TRBV21-1 and J is TRBJ1-3; the table names TRBD1, a call not compared with the DNA. TRBV21-1 is a known pseudogene. This CDR3 is 19 amino acids long. CDR3 DNA sequence: TGTGCCAGCAGCCTCTGGGCCAAGATCAGTCGACACTCTGGAAACACCATATATTTT. It codes for CASSLWAKISRHSGNTIYF.

The chain links TRBV7-6 to TRBJ2-2; D tentatively fits TRBD1 or TRBD2 (5 bases each). The V gene lost 7 bases and the J gene lost 0 bases, with 9 bases spanning the gap. Germline V gene data show CDR1 as SGHVS and CDR2 as FNYEAQ. The CDR3 covers 14 residues. In DNA, the CDR3 is TGTGCCAGCAAGGGACGTTCGAACACCGGGGAGCTGTTTTTT. It is translated as CASKGRSNTGELFF.

The CDR3 nucleotides are TGTGCCAGCAGCCCAGGGTCAAACATTCAGTACTTC. Its protein is CASSPGSNIQYF. This chain uses TRBV7-2 with TRBJ2-4; D may be TRBD1 (5 bases). Trimming pared 5 bases from V and 6 bases from J, leaving 8 bases between. This CDR3 contains 12 residues. Germline CDR1 is SGHTA and CDR2 is FQGNSA.

V and J are TRBV12-3 or TRBV12-4 and TRBJ2-2; D perhaps matches TRBD1 (5 bases). CDR3 length: 13 amino acids. V dropped 6 bases and J dropped 6 bases, with 11 bases sitting between them. The CDR3 sequence: CASRLQGSGELFF. In DNA, the CDR3 is TGTGCCAGCAGACTGCAGGGTTCCGGGGAGCTGTTTTTT.

The chain employs TRBV25-1 and TRBJ1-6, with D possibly TRBD1 on 6 matching bases. The CDR3 consists of 16 residues. Between the trimmed V and J ends, which lost 7 bases and 10 bases, there was a span of 23 bases. Germline loops: CDR1 MGHDK, CDR2 SYGVNS. The chain's CDR3 is CASTHDISGAESPLHF. The CDR3 region has the DNA TGTGCCAGCACCCACGACATATCGGGGGCGGAATCACCCCTCCACTTT.

The chain is built from TRBV6-5 and TRBJ1-1; D is ambiguous. Germline V gene data show CDR1 as MNHEY and CDR2 as SVGAGI. Trimming pared 5 bases from V and 11 bases from J, leaving 18 bases between. The CDR3 has 13 amino acids. This chain's CDR3 is CASSPLERVLAFF. The CDR3 DNA sequence: TGTGCCAGCAGTCCCCTGGAAAGGGTATTGGCTTTCTTT.

The chain links TRBV5-1 to TRBJ2-1; D unclear. This CDR3 is built from 15 residues. V gave up 2 bases and J gave up 6 bases, with 15 bases separating them. CDR1 SGHRS and CDR2 YFSETQ come from the germline V gene. The CDR3 here is CASSLVASRANEQFF. CDR3 DNA: TGCGCCAGCAGCTTAGTGGCCTCTCGGGCCAATGAGCAGTTCTTC.

The chain couples TRBV7-2 to TRBJ1-6; D is perhaps TRBD1 (5 bases). CDR3 size: 16 residues. Trimming cost V 2 bases and J 1 base, with 9 bases left between them. Germline V lookup: CDR1 SGHTA, CDR2 FQGNSA. In nucleotides, the CDR3 is TGTGCCAGCAGCTTATCCAGGGTATCCTATAATTCACCCCTCCACTTT. This encodes CASSLSRVSYNSPLHF.

The V gene is TRBV4-2, the J gene TRBJ2-3, with TRBD2 identical over 16 bases. Germline values: CDR1 LGHNA, CDR2 YNFKEQ. CDR3 length equals 18 residues. V lost 5 bases and J lost 0; bases outside the gene matches: 5. This chain's CDR3 is CASSGTSGGGSSTDTQYF. Here the CDR3 DNA reads TGTGCCAGCAGCGGGACTAGCGGGGGGGGATCTAGCACAGATACGCAGTATTTT.

The chain carries TRBV10-1 and TRBJ2-1; 7 nucleotides line up with TRBD2. With V trimmed by 1 base and J by 12 bases, 12 bases remained unmatched. CDR1 is WNHNN and CDR2 is SYGVQD in the germline V gene (reference sequence). The CDR3 loop spans 15 amino acids. The CDR3 sequence: CASSEFSSGDYGQFF. The CDR3 DNA is TGCGCCAGCAGTGAGTTTTCTAGCGGTGATTATGGGCAGTTCTTC.

This chain joins TRBV2 and TRBJ2-7; 7 bases map to TRBD1. This CDR3 comprises 14 residues. V was pared by 5 bases and J by 4 bases, with 8 bases of the junction left unmatched. Germline assignment: CDR1 SNHLY and CDR2 FYNNEI. This chain's CDR3 is CASSQDRPGYEQYF. CDR3 in DNA: TGTGCCAGCAGTCAGGACAGGCCAGGGTACGAGCAGTACTTC.

The chain has TRBV15 and TRBJ1-2; tentatively, D is TRBD1 (6 bases). The CDR3 totals 15 residues. Looked up from germline, CDR1 is LNHNV and CDR2 is YYDKDF (reference sequence). Trimming pared 0 bases from V and 6 bases from J, leaving 14 bases between. The CDR3 DNA is TGTGCCACCAGCAGAGATCGGGCCGGGACAAATGGCTACACCTTC. Its protein is CATSRDRAGTNGYTF.

This chain uses TRBV6-6 with TRBJ2-1, with D possibly being TRBD1 (7 bases). The CDR3 runs 15 residues. Germline V gene lookup returns CDR1 MNHNY and CDR2 SVGAGI (reference sequence). Trimming took off 7 bases at V and 4 bases at J, with 17 bases between the two ends. In nucleotides, the CDR3 is TGTGCCAGCACCTTGTCCAGGGGGGTTTACAATGAGCAGTTCTTC. Its translation is CASTLSRGVYNEQFF.

This chain links TRBV30 with TRBJ1-3; D call uncertain. Trimming took off 3 bases at V and 0 bases at J, with 9 bases between the two ends. The CDR3 runs 14 residues. The germline V gene encodes CDR1 GTSNPN and CDR2 SVGIG (reference sequence). The CDR3 reads CAWRTGYSGNTIYF. Written as DNA, the CDR3 is TGTGCCTGGAGGACTGGCTACTCTGGAAACACCATATATTTT.

The V gene is TRBV18, the J gene TRBJ1-1; D call uncertain. The CDR3 sequence is 13 residues long. V gave up 5 bases and J gave up 3 bases, with 10 bases separating them. Per the germline V gene, CDR1 is KGHSH and CDR2 is LQKENI. CDR3 residues: CASSSREDTEAFF. The CDR3, as DNA: TGTGCCAGCTCATCGAGGGAAGACACTGAAGCTTTCTTT.

This clone occurred once. The chain is built from TRBV4-3 and TRBJ2-2; TRBD2 aligns across 7 bases. The junction had 8 bases not matched to a gene; V was cut back by 4 bases and J by 6 bases. CDR3 length: 15 amino acids. The V gene's germline CDR1 is LGHNA and CDR2 YSLEER. The CDR3 DNA reads as TGCGCCAGCAGCCCTAACGCGGGGGTCCCCGGGGAGCTGTTTTTT. Translated, it gives CASSPNAGVPGELFF.

V usage is TRBV6-2 or TRBV6-3 and J usage is TRBJ1-5, with D possibly TRBD1 on 6 matching bases. The CDR3 is made up of 15 amino acids. V was pared by 6 bases and J by 4 bases, with 16 bases between. Germline CDR1 is MNHEY and CDR2 is SVGEGT. The CDR3 DNA sequence: TGTGCCAGCAGACCTCCAGGGGCACGGAATCAGCCCCAGCATTTT. It translates to CASRPPGARNQPQHF.

This sequence joins TRBV29-1 and TRBJ1-1; D gene ambiguous. This CDR3 contains 13 residues. V dropped 7 bases and J dropped 4 bases, with 16 bases sitting between them. Germline assignment: CDR1 SQVTM and CDR2 ANQGSEA. The CDR3 here is CSAKTPLGTEAFF. CDR3 DNA: TGCAGCGCCAAGACTCCGTTGGGCACTGAAGCTTTCTTT.

CDR3 in amino acids: CASSPSGLSGEKLFF. In nucleotides, the CDR3 is TGTGCCAGCTCACCTTCGGGACTATCGGGTGAAAAACTGTTTTTT. The rearrangement joins TRBV18 to TRBJ1-4, with D possibly matching TRBD1 (5 bases). CDR1 KGHSH and CDR2 LQKENI come from the germline V gene. The germline V and J ends were trimmed by 3 bases and 7 bases, with 15 bases remaining between them. The CDR3 runs to 15 residues.

The chain couples TRBV6-5 to TRBJ2-1; no firm D call. There are 14 residues in the CDR3. Trimming left V 6 bases short and J 0 bases short, with 9 bases between. Per the germline V gene, CDR1 is MNHEY and CDR2 is SVGAGI. Here the CDR3 DNA reads TGTGCCAGCAGGGCCATCTACTCCTACAATGAGCAGTTCTTC. Amino acid sequence: CASRAIYSYNEQFF.

The chain links TRBV19 to TRBJ1-1; D perhaps matches TRBD1 (6 bases). Trimming cost V 5 bases and J 5 bases, with 9 bases left between them. This CDR3 has 12 residues. In germline, CDR1 is LNHDA, CDR2 SQIVND (reference sequence). The CDR3 sequence: CASSQGWTEAFF. The CDR3 nucleotides are TGTGCCAGTAGTCAGGGGTGGACTGAAGCTTTCTTT.